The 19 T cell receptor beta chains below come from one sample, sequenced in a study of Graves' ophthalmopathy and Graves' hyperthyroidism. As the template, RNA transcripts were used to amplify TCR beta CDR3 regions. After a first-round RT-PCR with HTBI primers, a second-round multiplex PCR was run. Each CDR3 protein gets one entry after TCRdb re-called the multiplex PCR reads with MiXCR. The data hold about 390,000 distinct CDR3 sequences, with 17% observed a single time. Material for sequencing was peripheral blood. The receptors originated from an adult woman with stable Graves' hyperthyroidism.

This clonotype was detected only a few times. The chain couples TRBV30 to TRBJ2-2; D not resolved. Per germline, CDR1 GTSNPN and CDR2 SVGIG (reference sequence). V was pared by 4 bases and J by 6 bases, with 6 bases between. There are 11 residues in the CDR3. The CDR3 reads CAWTYAGELFF. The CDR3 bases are TGTGCCTGGACGTACGCCGGGGAGCTGTTTTTT.

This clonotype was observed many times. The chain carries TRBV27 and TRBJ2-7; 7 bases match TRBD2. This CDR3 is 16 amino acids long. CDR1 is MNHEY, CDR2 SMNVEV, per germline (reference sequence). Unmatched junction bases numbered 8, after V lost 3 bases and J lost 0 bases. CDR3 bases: TGTGCCAGCAGTTTTCATCTAGCGGACGGCTCCTACGAGCAGTACTTC. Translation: CASSFHLADGSYEQYF.

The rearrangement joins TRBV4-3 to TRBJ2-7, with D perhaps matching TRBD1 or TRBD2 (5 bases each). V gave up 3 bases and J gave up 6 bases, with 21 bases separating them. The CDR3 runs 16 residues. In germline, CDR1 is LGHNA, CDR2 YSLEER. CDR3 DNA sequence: TGCGCCAGCAGCCATGCATCCCGGGACGGGGCGGCCGAGCAGTACTTC. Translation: CASSHASRDGAAEQYF.

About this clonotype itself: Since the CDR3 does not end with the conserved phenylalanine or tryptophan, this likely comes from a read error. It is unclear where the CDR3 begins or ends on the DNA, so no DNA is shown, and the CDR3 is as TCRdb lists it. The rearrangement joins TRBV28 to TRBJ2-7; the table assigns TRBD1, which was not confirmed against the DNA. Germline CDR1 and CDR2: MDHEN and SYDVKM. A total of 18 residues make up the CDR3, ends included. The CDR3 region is CASSLGIVRDRDAYEQCY.

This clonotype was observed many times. The CDR3 DNA reads TGCAGTGCCTTCACGGGGACAGCGGTTAGCACTGAAGCTTTCTTT. Translation: CSAFTGTAVSTEAFF. The chain is built from TRBV20-1 and TRBJ1-1; 7 positions match TRBD1. The V gene's germline CDR1 is DFQATT and CDR2 SNEGSKA (reference sequence). The CDR3 spans 15 residues. J lost 4 bases, V lost 6 bases, and 14 bases had no gene match.

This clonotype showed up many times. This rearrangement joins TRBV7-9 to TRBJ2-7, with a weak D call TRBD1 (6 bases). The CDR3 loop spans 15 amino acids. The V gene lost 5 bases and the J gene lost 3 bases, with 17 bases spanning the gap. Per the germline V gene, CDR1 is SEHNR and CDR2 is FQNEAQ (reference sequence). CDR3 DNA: TGTGCCAGCAGCCCCCGGACAGCCACTCACTACGAGCAGTACTTC. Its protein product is CASSPRTATHYEQYF.

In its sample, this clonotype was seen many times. The CDR3 reads CASKGSQGINQPQHF. The CDR3 DNA sequence: TGTGCCAGTAAGGGCAGCCAGGGTATCAATCAGCCCCAGCATTTT. This chain joins TRBV19 and TRBJ1-5; perhaps TRBD1 as D (5 bases). Germline V gene lookup returns CDR1 LNHDA and CDR2 SQIVND (reference sequence). The CDR3 consists of 15 residues. Trimming left V 7 bases short and J 3 bases short, with 16 bases between.

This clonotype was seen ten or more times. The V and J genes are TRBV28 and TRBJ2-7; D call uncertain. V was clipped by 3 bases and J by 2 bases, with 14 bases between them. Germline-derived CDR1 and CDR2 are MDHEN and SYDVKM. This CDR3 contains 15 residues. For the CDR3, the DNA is TGTGCCAGCAGTTTCCCGCCGGGTGGCACCTACGAGCAGTACTTC. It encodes CASSFPPGGTYEQYF.

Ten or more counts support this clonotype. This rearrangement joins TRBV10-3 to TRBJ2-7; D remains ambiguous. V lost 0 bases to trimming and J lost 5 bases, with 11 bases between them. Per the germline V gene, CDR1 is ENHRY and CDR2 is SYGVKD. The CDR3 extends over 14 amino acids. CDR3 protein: CAISESLEMNEQYF. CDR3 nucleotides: TGTGCCATCAGTGAGTCGTTAGAAATGAACGAGCAGTACTTC.

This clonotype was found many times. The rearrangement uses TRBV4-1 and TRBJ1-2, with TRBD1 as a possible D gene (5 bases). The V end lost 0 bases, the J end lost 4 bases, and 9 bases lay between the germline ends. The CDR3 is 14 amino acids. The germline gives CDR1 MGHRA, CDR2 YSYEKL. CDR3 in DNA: TGCGCCAGCAGCCAAGATCAGGGCCTCTATGGCTACACCTTC. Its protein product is CASSQDQGLYGYTF.

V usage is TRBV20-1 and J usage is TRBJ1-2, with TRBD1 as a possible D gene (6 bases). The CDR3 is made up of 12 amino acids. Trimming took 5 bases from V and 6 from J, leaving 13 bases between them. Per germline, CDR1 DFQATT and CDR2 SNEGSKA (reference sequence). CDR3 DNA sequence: TGCAGTGCTCCCCCAGGGGACCATGGCTACACCTTC. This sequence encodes CSAPPGDHGYTF.

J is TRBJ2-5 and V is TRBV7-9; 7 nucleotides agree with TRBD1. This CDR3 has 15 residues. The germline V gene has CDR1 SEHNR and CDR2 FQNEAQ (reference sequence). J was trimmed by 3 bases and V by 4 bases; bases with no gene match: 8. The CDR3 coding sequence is TGTGCCAGCAGCTCAACCGGGACAGTTAAAGAGACCCAGTACTTC. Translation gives CASSSTGTVKETQYF.

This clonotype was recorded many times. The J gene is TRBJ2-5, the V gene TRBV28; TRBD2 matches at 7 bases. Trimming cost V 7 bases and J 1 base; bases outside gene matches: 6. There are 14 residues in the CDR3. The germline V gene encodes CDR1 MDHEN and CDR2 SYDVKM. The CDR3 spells CASKDGGSQETQYF. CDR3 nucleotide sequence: TGTGCCAGCAAGGATGGCGGGAGCCAAGAGACCCAGTACTTC.

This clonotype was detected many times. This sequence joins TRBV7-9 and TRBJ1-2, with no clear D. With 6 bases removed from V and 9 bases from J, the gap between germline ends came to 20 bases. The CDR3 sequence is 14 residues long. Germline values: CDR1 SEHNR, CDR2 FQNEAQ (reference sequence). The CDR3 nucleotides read TGTGCCAGCAGTGATCCAAGGACGGGAATCAGCTACACCTTC. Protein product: CASSDPRTGISYTF.

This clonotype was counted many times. The CDR3 is CSGRPGLIQETQYF. The CDR3 bases are TGCAGTGGCCGGCCCGGACTGATACAAGAGACCCAGTACTTC. The V gene is TRBV20-1, the J gene TRBJ2-5, with a tentative D call TRBD2 (5 bases). Germline CDR1 DFQATT, CDR2 SNEGSKA (reference sequence). The CDR3 loop spans 14 amino acids. The V end was cut by 7 bases, the J end by 2 bases, with 17 bases between.

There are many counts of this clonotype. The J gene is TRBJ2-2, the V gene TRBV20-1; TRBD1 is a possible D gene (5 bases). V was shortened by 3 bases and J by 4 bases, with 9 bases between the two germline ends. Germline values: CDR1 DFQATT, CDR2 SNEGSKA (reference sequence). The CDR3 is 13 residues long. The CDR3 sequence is CSARSDITGELFF. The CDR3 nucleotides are TGCAGTGCTAGGTCGGACATCACCGGGGAGCTGTTTTTT.

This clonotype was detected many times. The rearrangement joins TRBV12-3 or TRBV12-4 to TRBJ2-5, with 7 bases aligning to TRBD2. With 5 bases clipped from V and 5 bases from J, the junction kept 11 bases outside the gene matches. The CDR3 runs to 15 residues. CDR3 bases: TGTGCCAGCAGTCCCCTTCAAGCGGGGTTGGAGACCCAGTACTTC. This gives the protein CASSPLQAGLETQYF.

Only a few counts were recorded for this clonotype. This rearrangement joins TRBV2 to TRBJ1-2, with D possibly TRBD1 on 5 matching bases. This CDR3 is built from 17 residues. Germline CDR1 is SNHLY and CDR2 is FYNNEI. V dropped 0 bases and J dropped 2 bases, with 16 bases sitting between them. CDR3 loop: CASSEAGGRWGNYGYTF. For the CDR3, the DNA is TGTGCCAGCAGTGAAGCCGGGGGGAGGTGGGGGAACTATGGCTACACCTTC.

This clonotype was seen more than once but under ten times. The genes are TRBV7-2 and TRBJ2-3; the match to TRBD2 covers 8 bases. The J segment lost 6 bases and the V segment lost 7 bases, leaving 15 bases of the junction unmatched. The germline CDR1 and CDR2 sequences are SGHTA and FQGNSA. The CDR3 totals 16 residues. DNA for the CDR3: TGTGCCAGCACCTCCGGTTGGGTAGCGGGAATGGATACGCAGTATTTT. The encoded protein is CASTSGWVAGMDTQYF.